This TCR beta chain was identified during a study of blood T cell repertoires in COVID-19 (dated by TCRdb to about 2020). Regarding the research as a whole: The collaborator samples originated in the United States, Italy and Spain and spanned the acute and convalescent phases of COVID-19. The prospective study material was composed of cDNA or gDNA derived from T cells, B-cell-depleted T cells, or PBMCs. Subjects who had been exposed to COVID-19, were actively infected with it, or had recovered from it provided the deeply sampled blood TCRbeta repertoires that made up the dataset. A freely available public database, intended as a resource for researchers studying the immune response to SARS-CoV-2, is where the repertoires were released. A de-identified subject ID, COVID-19 status, age in years and sex were almost always included in the sample metadata. Samples came from the ongoing ImmuneRACE study (first 160 participants) plus 1,254 subjects from 6 global collaborators. Where HLA class I and class II types were available, the types were taken from metadata supplied by the sample provider, not from assay-based typing.

Each collaborating institution followed its own protocols to collect whole blood in K2EDTA tubes. For TCRbeta analysis, collaborator samples were shipped as frozen whole blood, as isolated PBMCs, or as DNA extracted from either sample type. In the case of this clone: What this receptor recognizes is not known. No base quality information exists; no much larger clone differs at one position.

The immunoSEQ Assay, a bias-controlled multiplex PCR, was used to amplify TCRbeta CDR3 regions from genomic DNA. Per the source publication's procedure: Nucleated cell counts per sample were estimated from amplification of reference gene primers within the assay. Sequence reads were collapsed and filtered to measure the absolute abundance of every unique TCRbeta CDR3 rearrangement. Productive Simpson clonality was computed per sample as the square root of Simpson's diversity index over productive rearrangements. TCRdb provides this immuneACCESS table in a form limited to in-frame rearrangements. Some clones are lacking; in checked studies, under half of them reflect an unresolved V gene, and why the rest are absent is not known. V and J calls and clone size follow that table, whereas D and trimming were derived from the DNA. In all, the sample holds 140,000 or so clones, and roughly 85% of those were seen once. The ten top clones hold roughly 2.5% of the sample.

Beyond this particular receptor, the publication reports: Clinical and demographic metadata were provided uncurated, with the amount varying by source and participant.

Deletion took 1 base off V and 7 bases off J, with a span of 11 bases between the germline ends. For CDR1 and CDR2, the germline V gene lists SGHVS and FQNEAQ. The CDR3 has 15 amino acids, counting the end cysteine and phenylalanine. Left in the record is the CDR3 DNA by itself, 45 bases read in frame from the first base. This clonotype originated in a human donor with acute or convalescent COVID-19. The donor label of this sample is uncertain. Sequencing was carried out using peripheral blood. The chain links TRBV7-8 with TRBJ1-6; TRBD1 could be the D gene, as 5 bases match. The sequenced DNA: TGTGCCAGCAGCTTAGGACGGAGGGGAAATTCACCCCTCCACTTT. The encoded protein is CASSLGRRGNSPLHF.